This T cell receptor beta chain came from a study of naive and memory T cell subsets. Alpha and beta libraries were amplified separately from the second PCR onward. This CDR3 has 11 amino acids. In germline, CDR1 is SGHDT, CDR2 YYEEEE. V lost 3 bases, J lost 6 bases, and 3 bases lay in between. Whole-study findings and limits: Between naive and memory subsets, TCR abundance power law exponents differed. In naive cells, over 90% of TCR sequences were seen only once. In CD4 and CD8 cells, diversity dropped from naive through EMRA.

In its sample, this clonotype was seen a few times. What it recognizes is unknown. The beta constant-region primer was an equimolar mix of two oligonucleotides covering TRBC1 and TRBC2. Via MiXCR, TCRdb re-called the UMI-ligation and nested PCR reads, giving one row per CDR3 protein. Of 89,000 or so distinct CDR3 sequences listed, less than 15% were seen once; the top ten hold over 0.75%. This receptor was taken from a human donor in good health. The chain employs TRBV5-6 and TRBJ2-2; D is unresolved. Sequences were obtained from central memory CD4+ T cells from blood. The CDR3 sequence: CASSWAGELFF. CDR3 nucleotides: TGTGCCAGCAGCTGGGCCGGGGAGCTGTTTTTT.